The 3 T cell receptor beta chains given below trace back to one sample, sequenced in a study of cytomegalovirus exposure and HLA in healthy donors. Primers for the PCR totalled 60 Vbeta and 13 Jbeta. Here immunoSEQ multiplex PCR was the method, and the copy in TCRdb shows in-frame clones only, minus some. The profile shows approximately 190,000 clones, 75% to 90% of them singletons. The sequencing input was PBMCs. These receptors came from a woman under 30 in good health and CMV-seronegative.

This clone was found a few times. The gene calls are TRBV27 and TRBJ2-7, with a possible D match to TRBD1 (6 bases). Looked up from germline, CDR1 is MNHEY and CDR2 is SMNVEV (reference sequence). The V end lost 4 bases, the J end lost 2 bases, and 15 bases lay between the germline ends. The CDR3 consists of 15 residues. DNA for the CDR3: TGTGCCAGCAGTTCCCGGGACACACCGACCTACGAGCAGTACTTC. Translation: CASSSRDTPTYEQYF.

This rearrangement joins TRBV28 to TRBJ2-1, with TRBD1 matching over 8 bases. Losses at the gene ends were 3 bases for V and 5 bases for J; bases not matched to a gene: 6. The CDR3 has 15 residues. Germline V lookup: CDR1 MDHEN, CDR2 SYDVKM. CDR3 region: CASSFRQGLNNEQFF. The CDR3 DNA is TGTGCCAGCAGTTTCAGACAGGGGTTGAACAATGAGCAGTTCTTC.

The genes are TRBV6-1 and TRBJ1-5; 9 nucleotides line up with TRBD1. V gave up 7 bases and J gave up 2 bases; unmatched junction bases: 6. There are 15 residues in the CDR3. The V gene's germline CDR1 is MNHNS and CDR2 SASEGT. The CDR3 loop is CASTATGGGNQPQHF. For the CDR3, the DNA is TGTGCCAGCACCGCGACAGGGGGAGGCAATCAGCCCCAGCATTTT.